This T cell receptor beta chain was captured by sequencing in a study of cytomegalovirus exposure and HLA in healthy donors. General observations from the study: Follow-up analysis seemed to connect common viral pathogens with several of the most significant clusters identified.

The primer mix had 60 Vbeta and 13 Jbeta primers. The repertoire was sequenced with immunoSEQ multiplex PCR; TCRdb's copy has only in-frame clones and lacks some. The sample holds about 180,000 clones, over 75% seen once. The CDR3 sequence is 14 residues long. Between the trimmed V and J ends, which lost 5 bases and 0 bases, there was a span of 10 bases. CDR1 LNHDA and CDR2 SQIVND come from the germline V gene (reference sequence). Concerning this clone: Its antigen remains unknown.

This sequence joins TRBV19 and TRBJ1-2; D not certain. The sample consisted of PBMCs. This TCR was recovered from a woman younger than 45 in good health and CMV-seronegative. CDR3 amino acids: CASSSGRANYGYTF. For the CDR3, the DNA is TGTGCCAGTAGTTCCGGGAGGGCTAACTATGGCTACACCTTC. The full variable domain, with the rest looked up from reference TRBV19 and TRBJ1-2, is DGGITQSPKYLFRKEGQNVTLSCEQNLNHDAMYWYRQDPGQGLRLIYYSQIVNDFQKGDIAEGYSVSREKKESFPLTVTSAQKNPTAFYLCASSSGRANYGYTFGSGTRLTVV.